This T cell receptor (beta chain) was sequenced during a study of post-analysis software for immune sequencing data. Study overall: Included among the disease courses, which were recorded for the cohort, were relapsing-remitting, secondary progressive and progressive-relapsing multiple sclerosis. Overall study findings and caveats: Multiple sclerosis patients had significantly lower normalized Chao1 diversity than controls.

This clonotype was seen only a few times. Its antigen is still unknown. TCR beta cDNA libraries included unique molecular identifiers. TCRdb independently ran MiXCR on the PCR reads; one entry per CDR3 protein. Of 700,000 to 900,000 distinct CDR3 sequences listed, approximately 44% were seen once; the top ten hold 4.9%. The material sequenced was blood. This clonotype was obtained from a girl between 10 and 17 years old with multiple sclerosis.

CDR3 amino acids: CASSLTGTWQPQHF. In DNA form, the CDR3 reads TGTGCCAGCAGTTTAACAGGGACGTGGCAGCCCCAGCATTTT. V usage is TRBV28 and J usage is TRBJ1-5; TRBD1 is a possible D gene (6 bases). The V and J ends lost 2 bases and 7 bases respectively, with 12 bases between them. Germline assignment: CDR1 MDHEN and CDR2 SYDVKM. CDR3 size: 14 residues.